This T cell receptor (beta chain) appears in the sequencing data of a study of blood T cell repertoires in COVID-19 (dated by TCRdb to 2019 to 2021). General notes on the study: Collaborator samples came from the United States, Italy and Spain and covered acute and convalescent phases of COVID-19. The material from the prospective study consisted of cDNA or gDNA derived from T cells, B-cell-depleted T cells, or PBMCs. Subjects who had been exposed to COVID-19, were actively infected with it, or had recovered from it provided the deeply sampled blood TCRbeta repertoires that made up the dataset. The repertoires were released in a freely available public database meant as a resource for research on the immune response to SARS-CoV-2. The samples were drawn from the first 160 participants of the ongoing ImmuneRACE study and from over 950 subjects provided by 6 global collaborators. A de-identified subject ID, COVID-19 status, age in years and sex were almost always included in the sample metadata. Where available, HLA class I and class II types were obtained from metadata supplied by the sample provider rather than from assay-based typing.

Each collaborating institution followed its own protocols to collect whole blood in K2EDTA tubes. For TCRbeta analysis, collaborators shipped samples as frozen whole blood, isolated PBMCs, or DNA extracted from either of those sample types. The immunoSEQ Assay, a bias-controlled multiplex PCR, was used to amplify TCRbeta CDR3 regions from genomic DNA. Concerning the study's data processing: Within the assay, amplification of reference gene primers was used to estimate how many nucleated cells each sample contained. To quantify the absolute abundance of each unique TCRbeta CDR3 rearrangement, sequence reads were collapsed and filtered. Productive Simpson clonality was computed per sample as the square root of Simpson's diversity index over productive rearrangements. This is the immuneACCESS table as TCRdb keeps it, with only in-frame sequences that have V and J called. A part of the clones is gone; compared with another copy, unresolved V genes explain less than half, and the rest is unexplained. V and J calls plus clone size are reproduced from that table; the DNA served to infer D and trimming. Counted in this sample were 100,000 to 150,000 clones; approximately 88% of them appeared once. 9% to 12% of the sample is in the top ten clones.

CDR1 and CDR2 were assigned from the germline V gene as LGHNA and YNFKEQ. At the junction V is shortened by 0 bases and J by 4 bases, with 3 bases in between. Measured from the cysteine to the phenylalanine, the CDR3 is 12 residues long. Only the CDR3 portion is preserved as DNA: 36 bases, with reading frame beginning at the first base. Concerning this clone itself: What antigen it recognizes has not been identified. No base-level quality is on record; no much larger clone is a single base apart.

Broad study findings and their caveats: The quantity of clinical and demographic metadata differed by source and by participant and was supplied without curation.

This receptor was taken from a man in his forties or fifties with acute or convalescent COVID-19. Sequenced: peripheral blood. The chain was built from TRBV4-2 and TRBJ1-2; the D gene identity is not certain. The CDR3 region has the sequence CASSQDSYGYTF. The nucleotides read TGTGCCAGCAGCCAAGATAGCTATGGCTACACCTTC.